The clone carrying this T cell receptor (beta chain) was detected a few times. What it binds is not known. CDR3 length: 15 amino acids. The V gene end was trimmed by 5 bases and the J gene end by 1 base; junction bases not matched to a gene: 4. Germline-derived CDR1 and CDR2 are SNHLY and FYNNEI. By way of CD45RO/CCR7/CD25/CD127/CD95/CD27, the CD4+ regulatory, stem cell-like memory, central memory and naive cells were sorted. Each sorted fraction was over 95% pure. Expressed TCRB transcripts were sequenced, since all the RNA that had been isolated was reverse transcribed. The table came from immunoSEQ multiplex PCR; TCRdb's copy has only in-frame clones and leaves some out. The sample includes 310,000 or so clones, about 10% of them seen just once. The data were obtained in a study of beta chain features in type 1 diabetes. Notes on the study in general: Type 1 diabetes patients showed a moderate but significant shortening of TCRB CDR3s in all four CD4+ subsets. Among patients, naive, central memory and Treg TCRB repertoires appeared more similar than among healthy donors.

The source of this sequence is a woman aged 30 to 39 in good health. Sequenced: naive CD4+ T cells from blood. The V call is TRBV2, the J call TRBJ2-4; 8 bases agree with TRBD1. This chain's CDR3 is CASSIQGAAKNIQYF. The CDR3 bases are TGTGCCAGCAGTATCCAGGGGGCGGCCAAAAACATTCAGTACTTC. Complete variable domain (other parts from reference TRBV2 and TRBJ2-4): EPEVTQTPSHQVTQMGQEVILRCVPISNHLYFYWYRQILGQKVEFLVSFYNNEISEKSEIFDDQFSVERPDGSNFTLKIRSTKLEDSAMYFCASSIQGAAKNIQYFGAGTRLSVL.